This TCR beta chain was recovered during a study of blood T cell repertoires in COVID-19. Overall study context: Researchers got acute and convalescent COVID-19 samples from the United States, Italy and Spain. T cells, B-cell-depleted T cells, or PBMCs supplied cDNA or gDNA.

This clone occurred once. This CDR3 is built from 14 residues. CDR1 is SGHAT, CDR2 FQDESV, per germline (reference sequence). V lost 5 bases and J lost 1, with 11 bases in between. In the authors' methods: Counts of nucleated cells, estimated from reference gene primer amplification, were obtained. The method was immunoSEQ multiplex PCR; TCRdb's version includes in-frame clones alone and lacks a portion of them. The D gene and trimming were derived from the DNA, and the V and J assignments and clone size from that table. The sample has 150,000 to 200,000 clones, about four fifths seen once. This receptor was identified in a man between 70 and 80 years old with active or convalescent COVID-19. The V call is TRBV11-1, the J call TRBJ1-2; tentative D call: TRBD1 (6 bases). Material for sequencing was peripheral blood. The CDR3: CASSERGHNYGYTF. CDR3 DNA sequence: TGTGCCAGCAGCGAGCGGGGGCATAACTATGGCTACACCTTC.